This T cell receptor (beta chain) came from a study of blood T cell repertoires in COVID-19. Looking at the study overall: Specimens from acute and convalescent COVID-19 originated in the United States, Italy and Spain. The analysed material was cDNA or gDNA that came from T cells, B-cell-depleted T cells, or PBMCs.

Germline CDR1 reads KGHSH; CDR2 reads LQKENI. The CDR3 runs 13 residues. V shed 3 bases, J shed 4 bases, and the junction held 2 bases outside the gene matches. The protocol was immunoSEQ multiplex PCR, while the TCRdb copy is restricted to in-frame clones and leaves out a portion. The repertoire includes 150,000 to 200,000 clones, approximately 89% of them detected once, and 3.5% to 5% sits in the top ten. This chain joins TRBV18 and TRBJ2-5; 7 nucleotides align to TRBD2. This clonotype was sampled from a woman aged 25 to 39 with acute or convalescent COVID-19. The sequenced material came from peripheral blood. In DNA form, the CDR3 reads TGTGCCAGCTCACCTGGGGGGGGAGAGACCCAGTACTTC. Its translation is CASSPGGGETQYF. Based on the CDR3 plus reference TRBV18 and TRBJ2-5, the full variable domain is NAGVMQNPRHLVRRRGQEARLRCSPMKGHSHVYWYRQLPEEGLKFMVYLQKENIIDESGMPKERFSAEFPKEGPSILRIQQVVRGDSAAYFCASSPGGGETQYFGPGTRLLVL.